These 30 T cell receptor beta chains were sequenced from one sample in a study of cytomegalovirus exposure and HLA in healthy donors. PCR was performed using 60 Vbeta and 13 Jbeta primers. Generated by immunoSEQ multiplex PCR, the TCRdb table keeps only in-frame clones and is missing some. The sample records about 69,000 clones, roughly 74% being singletons. Sequences were obtained from PBMCs. The receptors were sampled from a woman aged 60-75 years in good health and CMV-seropositive.

This chain links TRBV30 with TRBJ1-1; D gene ambiguous. The germline V gene has CDR1 GTSNPN and CDR2 SVGIG (reference sequence). This CDR3 region has 12 residues. Trimming cost V 8 bases and J 1 base, with 11 bases left between them. The CDR3 sequence: CAGRSKNTEAFF. CDR3 in DNA: TGTGCCGGTCGGTCCAAGAACACTGAAGCTTTCTTT.

The chain combines TRBV14 with TRBJ2-3, with 7 bases identical to TRBD2. Germline V gives CDR1 SGHDN, CDR2 FVKESK. Losses at the gene ends were 6 bases for V and 6 bases for J; bases not matched to a gene: 6. The CDR3 loop spans 13 amino acids. This CDR3 is CASRPGGVDTQYF. The CDR3 DNA sequence: TGTGCCAGCAGACCTGGGGGGGTGGATACGCAGTATTTT.

The chain recombines TRBV6-1 with TRBJ2-5, with 8 nucleotides matching TRBD2. This CDR3 is 15 amino acids long. In germline, CDR1 is MNHNS, CDR2 SASEGT. V lost 5 bases to trimming and J lost 2 bases; unmatched junction nucleotides: 7. The CDR3 coding sequence is TGTGCCAGCAGTCTCCTTGGACTAGCTCAAGAGACCCAGTACTTC. Translation: CASSLLGLAQETQYF.

The V call is TRBV2, the J call TRBJ2-3; weak D call: TRBD2 (7 bases). The ends were cut back, 7 bases at V and 1 base at J, with 15 bases in the middle. The germline V gene has CDR1 SNHLY and CDR2 FYNNEI. This CDR3 comprises 15 residues. The CDR3 sequence is CASNLGGARTDTQYF. CDR3 bases: TGTGCCAGCAACCTGGGGGGGGCTCGCACAGATACGCAGTATTTT.

This rearrangement joins TRBV2 to TRBJ1-1, with D perhaps matching TRBD1 (5 bases). Looked up from germline, CDR1 is SNHLY and CDR2 is FYNNEI. The CDR3 covers 14 residues. Trimming shortened V by 7 bases and J by 4 bases, and 16 bases separated the two germline ends. The chain's CDR3 is CASIGGVRSTEAFF. The CDR3 bases are TGTGCCAGCATCGGGGGGGTTAGAAGCACTGAAGCTTTCTTT.

J is TRBJ2-3 and V is TRBV5-1, with 8 bases that match TRBD2. The J segment lost 1 base and the V segment lost 2 bases, leaving 3 bases of the junction unmatched. Germline V CDR1 and CDR2: SGHRS, YFSETQ. The CDR3 consists of 15 residues. The CDR3 here is CASSFATSGTDTQYF. CDR3 in DNA: TGCGCCAGCAGCTTTGCGACTAGCGGCACAGATACGCAGTATTTT.

The V call is TRBV6-5, the J call TRBJ2-7; no reliable D call. Trimming pared 1 base from V and 2 bases from J, leaving 12 bases between. Germline CDR1 is MNHEY and CDR2 is SVGAGI. CDR3 size: 15 residues. The CDR3 sequence: CASSYFRGQTYEQYF. CDR3 coding DNA: TGTGCCAGCAGTTACTTCCGAGGTCAAACCTACGAGCAGTACTTC.

The chain joins TRBV19 to TRBJ1-5, with TRBD1 matching over 9 bases. CDR1 is LNHDA and CDR2 is SQIVND in the germline V gene (reference sequence). The CDR3 runs to 14 residues. J was trimmed by 6 bases and V by 5 bases; bases with no gene match: 5. CDR3: CASSETGGVQPQHF. In DNA form, the CDR3 reads TGTGCCAGTAGTGAAACAGGGGGCGTTCAGCCCCAGCATTTT.

V usage is TRBV30 and J usage is TRBJ1-2; TRBD1 might be the D (5 bases). Germline V gene data show CDR1 as GTSNPN and CDR2 as SVGIG (reference sequence). V was clipped by 8 bases and J by 4 bases, with 11 bases between them. This CDR3 region has 11 residues. CDR3 loop: CAAWGGYGYTF. Written as DNA, the CDR3 is TGTGCCGCCTGGGGGGGCTATGGCTACACCTTC.

The table lists this clone with a few counts. This chain uses TRBV14 with TRBJ1-1; D uncertain. With 3 bases removed from V and 4 bases from J, the gap between germline ends came to 15 bases. CDR1 is SGHDN, CDR2 FVKESK, per germline. There are 15 residues in the CDR3. This chain's CDR3 is CASSHRTRVGTEAFF. CDR3 DNA sequence: TGTGCCAGCAGCCACAGAACACGGGTGGGCACTGAAGCTTTCTTT.

This sequence joins TRBV7-9 and TRBJ2-7; possible D gene TRBD1, 6 bases. Germline CDR1 and CDR2: SEHNR and FQNEAQ (reference sequence). Trimming shortened V by 5 bases and J by 6 bases, and 11 bases separated the two germline ends. The CDR3 contains 12 residues. The CDR3, as DNA: TGTGCCAGCAGCCCCGGACAGCTCGAGCAGTACTTC. Translating gives CASSPGQLEQYF.

The chain uses TRBV6-5 and TRBJ2-1; 8 bases map to TRBD2. Germline assignment: CDR1 MNHEY and CDR2 SVGAGI. The CDR3 covers 13 residues. V trimming: 5 bases; J trimming: 7 bases; junction bases outside the gene matches: 4. The chain's CDR3 is CASSQSGRNEQFF. The CDR3 region has the DNA TGTGCCAGCAGTCAGAGCGGGAGAAATGAGCAGTTCTTC.

V usage is TRBV19 and J usage is TRBJ1-4; 11 bases line up with TRBD1. CDR1 and CDR2 (germline): LNHDA, SQIVND (reference sequence). With 6 bases clipped from V and 0 bases from J, the junction kept 0 bases outside the gene matches. The CDR3 covers 15 residues. This CDR3 is CASRGQGATNEKLFF. The CDR3 DNA is TGTGCCAGTAGGGGACAGGGGGCAACTAATGAAAAACTGTTTTTT.

The V gene is TRBV11-3, the J gene TRBJ2-1, with a weak D call TRBD2 (6 bases). Trimming pared 2 bases from V and 8 bases from J, leaving 13 bases between. Germline V gene lookup returns CDR1 SGHNT and CDR2 YENEEA. The CDR3 contains 14 residues. CDR3 loop: CASSLQSGADEQFF. The CDR3 nucleotides are TGTGCCAGCAGCTTACAATCGGGAGCGGATGAGCAGTTCTTC. The variable domain in full, completed from reference TRBV11-3 and TRBJ2-1, reads EAGVVQSPRYKIIEKKQPVAFWCNPISGHNTLYWYLQNLGQGPELLIRYENEEAVDDSQLPKDRFSAERLKGVDSTLKIQPAELGDSAVYLCASSLQSGADEQFFGPGTRLTVL.

By frequency in the sample, this clone is medium-sized. The rearrangement joins TRBV7-9 to TRBJ1-6, with 8 nucleotides matching TRBD1. The CDR3 contains 16 residues. CDR1 is SEHNR and CDR2 is FQNEAQ in the germline V gene (reference sequence). Trimming took 1 base from V and 10 from J; bases not matched to a gene: 9. The CDR3 nucleotides are TGTGCCAGCAGCTTAGATCCCACAGGGGGAGGGTCACCCCTCCACTTT. Its translation is CASSLDPTGGGSPLHF.

The V gene is TRBV30, the J gene TRBJ1-2, with D hard to call. V gave up 5 bases and J gave up 5 bases, with 12 bases separating them. The CDR3 is 12 residues long. Germline V lookup: CDR1 GTSNPN, CDR2 SVGIG (reference sequence). CDR3 protein: CAWAVTEYGYTF. CDR3 DNA: TGTGCCTGGGCGGTCACGGAGTATGGCTACACCTTC.

This clone was detected a few times. V usage is TRBV5-1 and J usage is TRBJ2-1; 9 bases match TRBD1. Losses at the gene ends were 4 bases for V and 6 bases for J; bases not matched to a gene: 8. CDR1 and CDR2 (germline): SGHRS, YFSETQ. This CDR3 has 15 residues. The CDR3 here is CASSPGQGSSNEQFF. Here the CDR3 DNA reads TGCGCCAGCAGCCCCGGACAGGGGAGCTCCAATGAGCAGTTCTTC. Combining the CDR3 with reference TRBV5-1 and TRBJ2-1 gives the whole variable domain KAGVTQTPRYLIKTRGQQVTLSCSPISGHRSVSWYQQTPGQGLQFLFEYFSETQRNKGNFPGRFSGRQFSNSRSEMNVSTLELGDSALYLCASSPGQGSSNEQFFGPGTRLTVL.

V usage is TRBV30 and J usage is TRBJ1-5; D is uncertain. CDR3 size: 15 residues. The germline V gene has CDR1 GTSNPN and CDR2 SVGIG (reference sequence). Trimming cost V 5 bases and J 3 bases, with 17 bases left between them. CDR3 nucleotide sequence: TGTGCCTGGGGCCGGGAGGGAAATGTCAATCAGCCCCAGCATTTT. Translating it yields CAWGREGNVNQPQHF.

This clone was picked up a small number of times. The chain uses TRBV2 and TRBJ1-1, with D uncertain. Trimming took off 8 bases at V and 1 base at J, with 11 bases between the two ends. This CDR3 has 13 residues. From germline, CDR1 is SNHLY and CDR2 FYNNEI. As DNA, the CDR3 is TGTGCCAGCCTGAGACTCCGGAACACTGAAGCTTTCTTT. Amino acid sequence: CASLRLRNTEAFF.

The chain combines TRBV15 with TRBJ1-1; D is undetermined. V dropped 6 bases and J dropped 1 base, with 9 bases sitting between them. Germline lookup yields CDR1 LNHNV and CDR2 YYDKDF (reference sequence). The CDR3 is 13 amino acids. The CDR3 protein is CATSYAGNTEAFF. The CDR3 DNA reads TGTGCCACCAGTTATGCCGGGAACACTGAAGCTTTCTTT.

There are a few counts of this clone. The junction differs from germline at one of its ends, possibly a read error. The chain is built from TRBV6-5 and TRBJ2-1, with D hard to call. Germline V gives CDR1 MNHEY, CDR2 SVGAGI. This CDR3 has 10 amino acids. Here the CDR3 DNA reads TGTGCCAGCGGGCTGACCGATTTGATCTTC. It specifies CASGLTDLIF.

The chain has TRBV5-1 and TRBJ2-7; no clear D. The CDR3 length is 14 residues. Trimming removed 2 bases from V and 2 bases from J, with 11 bases in between. Germline loops: CDR1 SGHRS, CDR2 YFSETQ. The CDR3 spells CASSFDTFTYEQYF. The CDR3, as DNA: TGCGCCAGCAGCTTTGACACCTTTACCTACGAGCAGTACTTC.

This clone was seen a few times. The rearrangement uses TRBV5-5 and TRBJ2-3, with D perhaps matching TRBD1 (5 bases). Germline V gene sequence: CDR1 SGHKS, CDR2 YYEKEE (reference sequence). V dropped 4 bases and J dropped 9 bases, with 15 bases sitting between them. The CDR3 contains 13 residues. The CDR3 region has the DNA TGTGCCAGCAGCCTGGCTGGGGCCGGAACGCAGTATTTT. Encoded protein: CASSLAGAGTQYF.

This clone was counted only a few times. This chain links TRBV19 with TRBJ2-1; maybe TRBD1 (6 bases). The CDR3 totals 15 residues. From germline, CDR1 is LNHDA and CDR2 SQIVND (reference sequence). V was trimmed by 7 bases and J by 1 base, leaving 14 bases between them. CDR3 DNA: TGTGCCAGTAATCGGGACACAAAATCCTACAATGAGCAGTTCTTC. Its protein is CASNRDTKSYNEQFF.

The chain links TRBV30 to TRBJ2-2; D perhaps matches TRBD2 (5 bases). V lost 3 bases, J lost 0 bases, and 8 bases lay in between. Germline CDR1 reads GTSNPN; CDR2 reads SVGIG (reference sequence). This CDR3 contains 14 residues. This chain's CDR3 is CAWRRRSNTGELFF. In DNA, the CDR3 is TGTGCCTGGAGGCGGAGGTCGAACACCGGGGAGCTGTTTTTT. Together with reference TRBV30 and TRBJ2-2, the CDR3 gives the full variable domain: SQTIHQWPATLVQPVGSPLSLECTVEGTSNPNLYWYRQAAGRGLQLLFYSVGIGQISSEVPQNLSASRPQDRQFILSSKKLLLSDSGFYLCAWRRRSNTGELFFGEGSRLTVL.

DNA for the CDR3: TGTGCCAGTAGTATCCTCCAGTCTGCAACTAATGAAAAACTGTTTTTT. This translates into CASSILQSATNEKLFF. This chain links TRBV19 with TRBJ1-4, with D uncertain. The germline V and J ends were trimmed by 3 bases and 0 bases, with 11 bases remaining between them. This CDR3 has 16 amino acids. The germline CDR1 and CDR2 sequences are LNHDA and SQIVND (reference sequence).

The sample holds a few counts of this clone. V and J are TRBV30 and TRBJ1-1; D unresolved. The CDR3 length is 12 residues. The V and J ends lost 2 bases and 1 base respectively, with 5 bases between them. Germline V CDR1 and CDR2: GTSNPN, SVGIG (reference sequence). The CDR3 protein is CAWSPQNTEAFF. CDR3 nucleotides: TGTGCCTGGAGTCCCCAGAACACTGAAGCTTTCTTT. The full variable domain, with the rest looked up from reference TRBV30 and TRBJ1-1, is SQTIHQWPATLVQPVGSPLSLECTVEGTSNPNLYWYRQAAGRGLQLLFYSVGIGQISSEVPQNLSASRPQDRQFILSSKKLLLSDSGFYLCAWSPQNTEAFFGQGTRLTVV.

In this sample, this clone turned up a few times. This chain uses TRBV2 with TRBJ1-5; TRBD1 might be the D (5 bases). Deletions cut 6 bases from V and 1 base from J, with 7 bases between. The CDR3 consists of 13 residues. Germline CDR1 is SNHLY and CDR2 is FYNNEI. The CDR3 DNA sequence: TGTGCCAGCAGGACAGAGAGCAATCAGCCCCAGCATTTT. Protein sequence: CASRTESNQPQHF.

The J gene is TRBJ1-1, the V gene TRBV5-1; TRBD1 agrees at 8 bases. Trimming took 5 bases from V and 4 from J; bases not matched to a gene: 10. From germline, CDR1 is SGHRS and CDR2 YFSETQ. This CDR3 region has 15 residues. The CDR3 DNA reads TGCGCCAGCAGGTTGACAGGGGCGGGTCTCACTGAAGCTTTCTTT. It translates to CASRLTGAGLTEAFF. The full variable domain, in which reference TRBV5-1 and TRBJ1-1 provide the parts outside the CDR3, is KAGVTQTPRYLIKTRGQQVTLSCSPISGHRSVSWYQQTPGQGLQFLFEYFSETQRNKGNFPGRFSGRQFSNSRSEMNVSTLELGDSALYLCASRLTGAGLTEAFFGQGTRLTVV.

The chain combines TRBV5-4 with TRBJ2-5; perhaps TRBD2 as D (6 bases). The V gene lost 0 bases and the J gene lost 7 bases, with 13 bases spanning the gap. The CDR3 length is 14 residues. CDR1 is SGHNT, CDR2 YYREEE, per germline (reference sequence). Here the CDR3 DNA reads TGTGCCAGCAGCTTGGCAGGGACTGAAGGGACCCAGTACTTC. Amino acid sequence: CASSLAGTEGTQYF.